This paragraph reports one T cell receptor beta chain. Profiled with immunoSEQ multiplex PCR; TCRdb holds only in-frame clones, not every one. This table holds about 120,000 clones, around 87% found once. The data were taken from a study of control samples from healthy donors and cancer patients. Germline V gene sequence: CDR1 MDHEN, CDR2 SYDVKM. V was pared by 5 bases and J by 1 base, with 20 bases between. This CDR3 is 17 amino acids long. This receptor was obtained from a woman aged 50 to 60 with colorectal cancer. The chain joins TRBV28 to TRBJ1-1, with D perhaps matching TRBD1 (6 bases). Sequenced material: PBMCs. The CDR3 DNA reads as TGTGCCAGCAGTCCTCCGAGGGGGAAAAGGACGAACACTGAAGCTTTCTTT. It specifies CASSPPRGKRTNTEAFF. Supplemented by reference TRBV28 and TRBJ1-1, the full variable domain reads DVKVTQSSRYLVKRTGEKVFLECVQDMDHENMFWYRQDPGLGLRLIYFSYDVKMKEKGDIPEGYSVSREKKERFSLILESASTNQTSMYLCASSPPRGKRTNTEAFFGQGTRLTVV.